Below are 3 T cell receptor beta chains sequenced from a single sample in a study of T cell responses to AZD1222 COVID-19 vaccine. The method was immunoSEQ multiplex PCR; TCRdb's version includes in-frame clones alone and lacks a portion of them. The repertoire holds more than 100,000 clones, 75% to 90% seen once, with approximately 22% in the top ten. This material consisted of peripheral blood, taken on day 0 of AZD1222 vaccination. The source is an adult in good health.

This chain links TRBV6-5 with TRBJ1-4, with TRBD1 as a possible D gene (5 bases). Germline V CDR1 and CDR2: MNHEY, SVGAGI. Trimming removed 4 bases at V and 8 bases at J, with 17 bases between. This CDR3 region has 15 residues. In nucleotides, the CDR3 is TGTGCCAGCAGTTCTCTCGGGCAGGGTAGGGAAAAACTGTTTTTT. Protein: CASSSLGQGREKLFF.

The CDR3, as DNA: TGTGCCAGCAGCCCCGGGGGTCAAGCCACTGAAGCTTTCTTT. Its translation: CASSPGGQATEAFF. The chain carries TRBV7-9 and TRBJ1-1, with a possible D match to TRBD1 (5 bases). The CDR3 is 14 residues long. Germline CDR1 is SEHNR and CDR2 is FQNEAQ (reference sequence). The V gene lost 5 bases and the J gene lost 4 bases, with 14 bases spanning the gap. Looking up the rest from reference TRBV7-9 and TRBJ1-1 gives the full variable domain: DTGVSQNPRHKITKRGQNVTFRCDPISEHNRLYWYRQTLGQGPEFLTYFQNEAQLEKSRLLSDRFSAERPKGSFSTLEIQRTEQGDSAMYLCASSPGGQATEAFFGQGTRLTVV.

The chain couples TRBV10-3 to TRBJ2-1; weak D call: TRBD2 (5 bases). CDR1 is ENHRY, CDR2 SYGVKD, per germline. The CDR3 runs to 16 residues. V dropped 6 bases and J dropped 6 bases, with 21 bases sitting between them. The CDR3 spells CAISLKVSSPVNEQFF. In nucleotides, the CDR3 is TGTGCCATCAGCCTAAAAGTGTCTAGCCCCGTCAATGAGCAGTTCTTC.